These T cell receptor beta chains were read from a single sample in a study of T-cell memory formation after mild COVID-19. One entry per CDR3 protein, called by TCRdb with MiXCR from the 5' RACE reads. The data show about 260,000 distinct CDR3 sequences, under 8.5% seen once. Source material: PBMCs or a T cell subset sorted from them (not recorded which). Every receptor here comes from a man between 18 and 29 years old who had mild COVID-19 (a few samples of this study predate the infection). Cell type and time point are not known. Both conserved end residues are part of each CDR3. D genes are given only for firm matches. Some rows have no size entry. The others give once, few or many, or a class for an expanded clone.

J: TRBJ1-1
V: TRBV19
D: .
size: .
CDR3: CASSSRLTEAFF
DNA: TGTGCCAGTAGTTCCAGGCTCACTGAAGCTTTCTTT

J: TRBJ2-2
V: TRBV20-1
D: TRBD2
size: few
CDR3: CSALAETNTGELFF
DNA: TGCAGTGCTCTAGCGGAGACGAACACCGGGGAGCTGTTTTTT

J: TRBJ1-6
V: TRBV9
D: .
size: few
CDR3: CASSEGLWNSPLHF
DNA: TGTGCCAGCAGTGAGGGATTGTGGAATTCACCCCTCCACTTT

J: TRBJ2-2
V: TRBV7-8
D: TRBD2
size: few
CDR3: CASSLFSGGPTGELFF
DNA: TGTGCCAGCAGCCTCTTCAGCGGGGGTCCTACCGGGGAGCTGTTTTTT

J: TRBJ2-7
V: TRBV7-9
D: TRBD1
size: few
CDR3: CASSLNRGEYEQYF
DNA: TGTGCCAGCAGCTTAAACAGGGGGGAATACGAGCAGTACTTC

J: TRBJ2-5
V: TRBV7-2
D: TRBD2
size: .
CDR3: CASSQGTSGGETQYF
DNA: TGTGCCAGCAGCCAAGGGACTAGCGGGGGCGAGACCCAGTACTTC

J: TRBJ2-7
V: TRBV27
D: .
size: .
CDR3: CASSLSAGLREQYF
DNA: TGTGCCAGCAGTTTATCGGCGGGGTTGAGGGAGCAGTACTTC

J: TRBJ2-1
V: TRBV6-5
D: TRBD1
size: .
CDR3: CASSRDRGHEQFF
DNA: TGTGCCAGCAGCCGCGACAGGGGCCATGAGCAGTTCTTC

J: TRBJ2-3
V: TRBV10-3
D: TRBD1
size: many
CDR3: CAIRKGQRTDTQYF
DNA: TGTGCCATCAGGAAGGGACAGCGGACAGATACGCAGTATTTT

J: TRBJ2-2
V: TRBV28
D: TRBD2
size: .
CDR3: CASTPGLVIGGRGGELFF
DNA: TGTGCCAGCACCCCCGGACTAGTAATCGGGGGTCGTGGCGGGGAGCTGTTTTTT

J: TRBJ1-2
V: TRBV6-5
D: .
size: few
CDR3: CASSYSGADDYGYTF
DNA: TGTGCCAGCAGTTACTCGGGGGCCGATGACTATGGCTACACCTTC

J: TRBJ1-2
V: TRBV12-3/TRBV12-4
D: .
size: .
CDR3: CASSPRRGVGGYTF
DNA: TGTGCCAGCAGCCCGCGGCGGGGGGTAGGAGGCTACACCTTC

J: TRBJ1-4
V: TRBV7-2
D: .
size: few
CDR3: CASSPQGATNEKLFF
DNA: TGTGCCAGCAGCCCCCAAGGGGCAACTAATGAAAAACTGTTTTTT

J: TRBJ2-7
V: TRBV4-1
D: .
size: few
CDR3: CASSQNLAGSYEQYF
DNA: TGCGCCAGCAGCCAAAATCTGGCAGGCTCCTACGAGCAGTACTTC

J: TRBJ2-3
V: TRBV5-1
D: TRBD1
size: .
CDR3: CASSLAQGADTQYF
DNA: TGCGCCAGCAGCTTGGCCCAGGGGGCGGATACGCAGTATTTT

J: TRBJ1-2
V: TRBV7-8
D: .
size: many
CDR3: CASSSLGYGYTF
DNA: TGTGCCAGCAGCTCCTTGGGGTATGGCTACACCTTC

J: TRBJ1-1
V: TRBV5-1
D: .
size: few
CDR3: CASSQLGTFEAFF
DNA: TGCGCCAGCAGCCAACTGGGGACCTTTGAAGCTTTCTTT

J: TRBJ2-1
V: TRBV2
D: TRBD2
size: few
CDR3: CASIGTSQEEQFF
DNA: TGTGCCAGCATCGGGACTAGTCAGGAGGAGCAGTTCTTC

J: TRBJ1-5
V: TRBV7-9
D: .
size: many
CDR3: CASSLAPPGRGGNQPQHF
DNA: TGTGCCAGCAGCTTAGCCCCGCCGGGCAGGGGAGGCAATCAGCCCCAGCATTTT

J: TRBJ2-2
V: TRBV3-1
D: TRBD2
size: few
CDR3: CASSQAGGDTGELFF
DNA: TGTGCCAGCAGCCAAGCGGGGGGGGACACCGGGGAGCTGTTTTTT

J: TRBJ2-1
V: TRBV7-9
D: .
size: .
CDR3: CVSSLSEQFF
DNA: TGTGTCAGCAGCTTGAGTGAGCAGTTCTTC

J: TRBJ2-5
V: TRBV7-2
D: .
size: few
CDR3: CASSLHSAGRGTQYF
DNA: TGTGCCAGCAGCCTTCACTCGGCAGGCCGGGGGACCCAGTACTTC

J: TRBJ2-3
V: TRBV11-2
D: .
size: few
CDR3: CASSLLEAQYF
DNA: TGTGCCAGCAGCTTACTTGAAGCGCAGTATTTT

J: TRBJ1-2
V: TRBV30
D: .
size: few
CDR3: CAWSAPGGYGYTF
DNA: TGTGCCTGGAGTGCACCTGGGGGGTATGGCTACACCTTC

J: TRBJ2-3
V: TRBV5-4
D: TRBD1
size: many
CDR3: CASSPGQGMDTQYF
DNA: TGTGCCAGCAGCCCGGGACAGGGCATGGATACGCAGTATTTT

J: TRBJ2-1
V: TRBV12-3/TRBV12-4
D: TRBD2
size: .
CDR3: CASSLGWTSGGRDEQFF
DNA: TGTGCCAGCAGTTTAGGTTGGACTAGCGGGGGGCGGGATGAGCAGTTCTTC